Following are 10 T cell receptor beta chains from one sample sequenced in a study of molecular identifiers for immune sequencing clone quantification. Each CDR3 protein is one row after TCRdb ran MiXCR on the PCR reads. The sample lists about 640,000 distinct CDR3 sequences, 15% to 20% occurring once. The specimen was naive CD8+ T cells from blood, with Jurkat cell RNA spiked in. Subset denoted: FACS-sorted CD8+CD4-CCR7+CD45RA+ naive T cells. The receptors come from a human donor in good health. Some libraries in this study had Jurkat cell RNA spiked in.

This clonotype occurred many times. The chain links TRBV12-3 or TRBV12-4 to TRBJ2-3, with D perhaps TRBD1 (5 bases). This CDR3 spans 15 amino acids. V was clipped by 2 bases and J by 2 bases, with 11 bases between them. The CDR3 protein is CASSLSRELTDTQYF. The CDR3, as DNA: TGTGCCAGCAGTTTATCCAGGGAACTCACAGATACGCAGTATTTT.

Many counts were recorded for this clonotype. V usage is TRBV20-1 and J usage is TRBJ2-5; 7 nucleotides line up with TRBD1. The CDR3 has 16 amino acids. The V and J ends lost 1 base and 4 bases, in that order; junction bases with no gene match: 12. Germline V gives CDR1 DFQATT, CDR2 SNEGSKA (reference sequence). Here the CDR3 reads CSARARSGQLGETQYF. CDR3 sequence (DNA): TGCAGTGCTAGAGCCCGATCGGGACAGCTGGGAGAGACCCAGTACTTC.

This clonotype was picked up many times. This rearrangement joins TRBV19 to TRBJ2-7; TRBD2 might be the D (6 bases). Trimming removed 3 bases from V and 5 bases from J, with 11 bases in between. Germline V gives CDR1 LNHDA, CDR2 SQIVND (reference sequence). CDR3 length: 13 residues. CDR3 residues: CASSMGGYNEQYF. For the CDR3, the DNA is TGTGCCAGTAGTATGGGGGGTTACAACGAGCAGTACTTC.

With regard to this clonotype: Being one base from a much bigger clone, this may be a read error. The chain joins TRBV5-1 to TRBJ2-7; 8 bases fit TRBD2. This CDR3 has 16 residues. J lost 3 bases, V lost 4 bases, and 12 bases had no gene match. Germline V CDR1 and CDR2: SGHRS, YFSETQ. In DNA form, the CDR3 reads TGCGCCAGCAGCAGTTACCCGGGGAGCGGGAGCTACGAGCAGTACTTC. It codes for CASSSYPGSGSYEQYF.

This clonotype was recorded many times. The chain couples TRBV13 to TRBJ2-5, with D perhaps matching TRBD2 (5 bases). The CDR3 length is 15 residues. CDR1 PRHDT and CDR2 FYEKMQ come from the germline V gene (reference sequence). Trimming left V 5 bases short and J 5 bases short, with 18 bases between. Here the CDR3 reads CASSPPGLARETQYF. CDR3 in DNA: TGTGCCAGCAGCCCTCCAGGACTCGCTCGCGAGACCCAGTACTTC.

The rearrangement links TRBV24-1 to TRBJ2-1; 7 nucleotides align to TRBD2. Germline CDR1 KGHDR, CDR2 SFDVKD. V was clipped by 1 base and J by 3 bases; unmatched bases: 8. The CDR3 has 17 amino acids. CDR3 nucleotide sequence: TGTGCCACCAGTGATTTACCCGGGCGGGAGAACTACAATGAGCAGTTCTTC. It is translated as CATSDLPGRENYNEQFF.

This clonotype was detected many times. This chain links TRBV6-1 with TRBJ2-7; D remains unclear. The CDR3 runs 12 residues. V shed 5 bases and J shed 5 bases, with 10 bases lying between them. Germline lookup yields CDR1 MNHNS and CDR2 SASEGT. The CDR3 sequence is CASSSDAHEQYF. The CDR3 DNA reads as TGTGCCAGCAGTTCGGACGCACACGAGCAGTACTTC.

This clonotype was recorded a few times. Just one base apart from a much larger clone, this may be a read error. The chain has TRBV7-9 and TRBJ2-7; 8 bases fit TRBD1. Trimming took 5 bases from V and 6 from J; bases not matched to a gene: 9. CDR3 size: 14 residues. CDR1 SEHNR and CDR2 FQNEAQ come from the germline V gene (reference sequence). CDR3 sequence reads: CASSAWTGMCEQYF. CDR3 sequence (DNA): TGTGCCAGCAGCGCTTGGACAGGGATGTGCGAGCAGTACTTC.

Turning to this clonotype: Being one base from a much bigger clone, this may be a read error. The gene calls are TRBV5-3 and TRBJ2-3, with D perhaps matching TRBD1 (5 bases). TRBV5-3 is marked as an open reading frame, function uncertain. This CDR3 spans 15 amino acids. CDR3 residues: CASSLEQGYTDAQYF. In DNA form, the CDR3 reads TGTGCCAGCAGCTTGGAGCAGGGATACACAGATGCGCAGTATTTT.

Concerning this clonotype itself: Relative to the germline gene, one junction end is altered; a read error may explain this. The chain is built from TRBV13 and TRBJ2-5; TRBD2 might be the D (6 bases). Per germline, CDR1 PRHDT and CDR2 FYEKMQ (reference sequence). The CDR3 has 12 residues. The CDR3 sequence: CVSSFGGETQYF. The CDR3 nucleotides read TGTGTCAGCAGCTTCGGGGGAGAGACCCAGTACTTC. The full variable domain, with the rest looked up from reference TRBV13 and TRBJ2-5, is AAGVIQSPRHLIKEKRETATLKCYPIPRHDTVYWYQQGPGQDPQFLISFYEKMQSDKGSIPDRFSAQQFSDYHSELNMSSLELGDSALYFCVSSFGGETQYFGPGTRLLVL.